The source of this TCR beta chain is a study of T cell clones after liver transplantation. About the research overall: TCRbeta sequencing after a pre-transplant mixed lymphocyte reaction identified graft-donor-reactive clones, later tracked in post-transplant blood. Tolerant meant at least one year fully off immunosuppression without liver enzymes above twice normal. Findings and limits, study-wide: Post-transplant, graft-donor-reactive CD4 TCRbeta sequences in blood dropped significantly in most of the 8 subjects.

The sample holds one count of this clone. Its specificity is unknown. This CDR3 region has 13 residues. The ends lost 7 bases at V and 3 bases at J; junction bases unmatched: 5. From germline, CDR1 is SQVTM and CDR2 ANQGSEA. The data were produced by immunoSEQ multiplex PCR, yet TCRdb's version contains in-frame clones alone and is incomplete. The sample lists tens of thousands of clones, about four fifths occurring once. The chain employs TRBV29-1 and TRBJ2-1; 8 bases map to TRBD2. The sample here was CD4+ T cells from blood, taken 12 months after liver transplant. The sequence came from a human patient who received a liver transplant. Some T cells could come from the graft donor. In DNA form, the CDR3 reads TGCAGCGCCGTCCGGGGGGGCTACAATGAGCAGTTCTTC. Its translation is CSAVRGGYNEQFF.